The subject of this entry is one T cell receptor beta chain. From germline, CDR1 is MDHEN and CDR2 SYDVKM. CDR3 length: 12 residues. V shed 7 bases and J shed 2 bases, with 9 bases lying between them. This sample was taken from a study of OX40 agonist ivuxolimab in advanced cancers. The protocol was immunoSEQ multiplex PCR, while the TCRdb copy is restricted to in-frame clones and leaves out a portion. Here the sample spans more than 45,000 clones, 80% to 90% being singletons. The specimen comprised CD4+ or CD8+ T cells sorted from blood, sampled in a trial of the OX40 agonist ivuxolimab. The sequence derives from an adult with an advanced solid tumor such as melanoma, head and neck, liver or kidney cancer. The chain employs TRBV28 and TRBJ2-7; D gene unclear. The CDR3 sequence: CASNDSPYEQYF. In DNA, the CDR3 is TGTGCCAGCAATGACTCTCCCTACGAGCAGTACTTC.